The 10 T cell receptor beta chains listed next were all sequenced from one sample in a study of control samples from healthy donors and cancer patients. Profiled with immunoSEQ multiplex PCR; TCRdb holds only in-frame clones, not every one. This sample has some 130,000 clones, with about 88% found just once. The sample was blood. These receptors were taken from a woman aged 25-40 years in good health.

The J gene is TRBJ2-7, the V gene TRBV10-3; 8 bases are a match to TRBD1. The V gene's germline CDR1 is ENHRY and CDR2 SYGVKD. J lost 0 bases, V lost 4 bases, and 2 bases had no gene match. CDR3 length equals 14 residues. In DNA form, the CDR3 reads TGTGCCATCAGTGGCGGGACAGGCTCCTACGAGCAGTACTTC. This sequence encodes CAISGGTGSYEQYF.

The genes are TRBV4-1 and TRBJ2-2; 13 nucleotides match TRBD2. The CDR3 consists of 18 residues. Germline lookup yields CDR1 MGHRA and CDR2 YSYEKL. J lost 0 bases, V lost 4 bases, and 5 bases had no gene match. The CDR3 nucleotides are TGCGCCAGCAGCCCCCGGACTAGCGGGAGCTCGAACACCGGGGAGCTGTTTTTT. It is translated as CASSPRTSGSSNTGELFF.

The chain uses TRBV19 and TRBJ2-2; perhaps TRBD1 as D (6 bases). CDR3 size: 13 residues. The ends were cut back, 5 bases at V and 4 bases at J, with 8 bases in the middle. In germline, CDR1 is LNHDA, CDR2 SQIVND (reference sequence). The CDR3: CASSRDITGELFF. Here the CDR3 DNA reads TGTGCCAGTAGTCGGGACATCACCGGGGAGCTGTTTTTT.

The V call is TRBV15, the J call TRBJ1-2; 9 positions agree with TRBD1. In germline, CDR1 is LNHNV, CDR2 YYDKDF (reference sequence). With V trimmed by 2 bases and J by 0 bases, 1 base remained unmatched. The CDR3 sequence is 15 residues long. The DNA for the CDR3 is TGTGCCACCAGCAGACGGGACAGGGCTAACTATGGCTACACCTTC. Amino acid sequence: CATSRRDRANYGYTF.

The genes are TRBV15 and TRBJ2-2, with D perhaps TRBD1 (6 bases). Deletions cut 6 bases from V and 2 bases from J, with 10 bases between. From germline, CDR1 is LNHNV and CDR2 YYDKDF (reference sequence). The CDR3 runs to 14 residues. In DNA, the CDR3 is TGTGCCACCAGGGACAGCCTAAACACCGGGGAGCTGTTTTTT. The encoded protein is CATRDSLNTGELFF.

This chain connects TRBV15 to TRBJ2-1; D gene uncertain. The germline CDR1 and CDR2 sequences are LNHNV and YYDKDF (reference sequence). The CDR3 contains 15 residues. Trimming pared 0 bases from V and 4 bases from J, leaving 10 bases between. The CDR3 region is CATSRDSDRYNEQFF. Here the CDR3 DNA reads TGTGCCACCAGCAGAGATTCGGACCGGTACAATGAGCAGTTCTTC.

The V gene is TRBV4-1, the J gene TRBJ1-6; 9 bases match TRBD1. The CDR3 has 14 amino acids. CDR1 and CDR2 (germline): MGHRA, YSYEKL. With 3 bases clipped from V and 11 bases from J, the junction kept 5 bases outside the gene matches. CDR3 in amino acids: CASSHLTGGPPLHF. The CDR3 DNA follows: TGCGCCAGCAGCCACCTGACAGGGGGACCACCCCTCCACTTT.

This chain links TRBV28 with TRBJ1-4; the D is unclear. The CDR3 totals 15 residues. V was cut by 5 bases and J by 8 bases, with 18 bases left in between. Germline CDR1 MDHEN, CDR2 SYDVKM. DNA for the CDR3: TGTGCCAGCAGTCCCTCCCTCCCTGGAGGGGAAAAACTGTTTTTT. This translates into CASSPSLPGGEKLFF.

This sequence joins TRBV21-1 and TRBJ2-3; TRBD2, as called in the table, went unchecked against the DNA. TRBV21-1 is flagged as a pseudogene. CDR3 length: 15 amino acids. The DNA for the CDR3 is TGTGCCAGCAGCACACCGGGACTAGAGGCAGATACGCAGTATTTT. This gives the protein CASSTPGLEADTQYF.

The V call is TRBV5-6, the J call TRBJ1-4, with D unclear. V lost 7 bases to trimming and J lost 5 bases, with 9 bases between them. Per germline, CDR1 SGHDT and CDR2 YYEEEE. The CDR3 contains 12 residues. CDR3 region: CASHGGNEKLFF. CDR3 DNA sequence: TGTGCCAGCCACGGAGGCAATGAAAAACTGTTTTTT.